The 7 T cell receptor beta chains listed next were all sequenced from one sample in a study of blood T cell repertoires in COVID-19. Measured with immunoSEQ multiplex PCR; TCRdb has only the in-frame clones, and not every one. There are under 150,000 clones in the sample; around 83% occur only once, and around 3.3% lies in the top ten. Sequencing was carried out using peripheral blood. Receptor source: a man in his forties with acute or convalescent COVID-19.

This chain uses TRBV7-3 with TRBJ2-7; 9 nucleotides agree with TRBD1. V lost 5 bases and J lost 5; bases outside the gene matches: 10. Germline V lookup: CDR1 SGHTA, CDR2 FQGTGA. The CDR3 consists of 15 residues. CDR3 residues: CASSTSGTGFDEQYF. The CDR3 DNA is TGTGCCAGCAGCACCTCCGGGACAGGGTTCGACGAGCAGTACTTC.

V usage is TRBV7-2 and J usage is TRBJ2-1, with 13 bases matching TRBD2. Germline CDR1 and CDR2: SGHTA and FQGNSA. The CDR3 is 17 amino acids. V lost 0 bases to trimming and J lost 9 bases; unmatched junction nucleotides: 8. The chain's CDR3 is CASSLALAGGPKSEQFF. The CDR3 coding sequence is TGTGCCAGCAGCTTAGCACTAGCGGGGGGGCCTAAGAGTGAGCAGTTCTTC.

This clone is a singleton in its sample. The V and J genes are TRBV6-6 and TRBJ2-3; D call uncertain. Germline CDR1 MNHNY, CDR2 SVGAGI (reference sequence). The CDR3 is made up of 12 amino acids. The CDR3 DNA reads TGTGCGGTATCGCGGAGCACAGATACGCAGTATTTT. Its translation: CAVSRSTDTQYF.

This clone appeared many times. The chain uses TRBV5-1 and TRBJ2-3, with D possibly TRBD1 on 6 matching bases. The V end lost 0 bases, the J end lost 0 bases, and 11 bases lay between the germline ends. The germline V gene encodes CDR1 SGHRS and CDR2 YFSETQ. The CDR3 length is 16 residues. The CDR3 spells CASSLGQATSTDTQYF. Here the CDR3 DNA reads TGCGCCAGCAGCTTGGGACAGGCAACTAGCACAGATACGCAGTATTTT. The full variable domain, rest sourced from reference TRBV5-1 and TRBJ2-3, is KAGVTQTPRYLIKTRGQQVTLSCSPISGHRSVSWYQQTPGQGLQFLFEYFSETQRNKGNFPGRFSGRQFSNSRSEMNVSTLELGDSALYLCASSLGQATSTDTQYFGPGTRLTVL.

This clone appeared a single time. V is TRBV19 and J is TRBJ1-4; no clear D. The CDR3 runs 13 residues. CDR1 is LNHDA and CDR2 is SQIVND in the germline V gene (reference sequence). Trimming removed 5 bases from V and 4 bases from J, with 8 bases in between. This chain's CDR3 is CASSRSRNEKLFF. The CDR3, as DNA: TGTGCCAGTAGTCGTTCTCGTAATGAAAAACTGTTTTTT.

This chain joins TRBV6-6 and TRBJ2-3, with 11 bases fitting TRBD2. Trimming took 8 bases from V and 6 from J; bases not matched to a gene: 10. The CDR3 is 15 residues long. The germline V gene has CDR1 MNHNY and CDR2 SVGAGI (reference sequence). The CDR3 here is CASSLSGGVVDTQYF. The CDR3 DNA reads as TGTGCCAGCTCCCTTAGCGGGGGGGTGGTGGATACGCAGTATTTT.

This chain's CDR3 is CASTVWASGNTIYF. As DNA, the CDR3 is TGTGCCAGTACCGTGTGGGCCTCCGGAAACACCATATATTTT. The V call is TRBV5-8, the J call TRBJ1-3; D is unresolved. The length of the CDR3 is 14 residues. CDR1 and CDR2 (germline): SGHTS, YDEGEE. Trimming stripped 8 bases from V and 4 bases from J, with 16 bases between.